A single sample gave rise to the 21 T cell receptor beta chains below, sequenced in a study of blood T cell repertoires in COVID-19. TCRdb's copy holds only in-frame clones and misses some; the assay was immunoSEQ multiplex PCR. The table includes approximately 50,000 clones, 79% detected once. Source material: peripheral blood. These receptors were collected from a man between 65 and 85 years old with acute or convalescent COVID-19.

The genes are TRBV7-9 and TRBJ2-6; 10 bases align to TRBD1. The V gene end was trimmed by 4 bases and the J gene end by 0 bases; junction bases not matched to a gene: 6. From germline, CDR1 is SEHNR and CDR2 FQNEAQ (reference sequence). This CDR3 spans 18 amino acids. The CDR3, as DNA: TGTGCCAGCAGCTCTGGACAGGGGGGGATCTCTGGGGCCAACGTCCTGACTTTC. Its protein product is CASSSGQGGISGANVLTF.

The rearrangement links TRBV19 to TRBJ2-1; 12 bases agree with TRBD2. V shed 4 bases, J shed 5 bases, and the junction held 9 bases outside the gene matches. Per the germline V gene, CDR1 is LNHDA and CDR2 is SQIVND (reference sequence). The CDR3 spans 17 residues. The CDR3 nucleotides read TGTGCCAGTAGTAGGGGACTAGCGGGTACTAGGGACAATGAGCAGTTCTTC. Translated, it gives CASSRGLAGTRDNEQFF. The variable domain in full, completed from reference TRBV19 and TRBJ2-1, reads DGGITQSPKYLFRKEGQNVTLSCEQNLNHDAMYWYRQDPGQGLRLIYYSQIVNDFQKGDIAEGYSVSREKKESFPLTVTSAQKNPTAFYLCASSRGLAGTRDNEQFFGPGTRLTVL.

The sample holds a few counts of this clone. V usage is TRBV6-4 and J usage is TRBJ2-3, with 9 bases aligning to TRBD2. In germline, CDR1 is MRHNA, CDR2 SNTAGT. The junction had 13 bases not matched to a gene; V was cut back by 2 bases and J by 4 bases. This CDR3 has 18 residues. CDR3 nucleotides: TGTGCCAGCAGTGACACTCCTTCGGGCGGGGGGGCGGCAGATACGCAGTATTTT. Its protein is CASSDTPSGGGAADTQYF.

The J gene is TRBJ1-1, the V gene TRBV7-2; D is perhaps TRBD1 (5 bases). This CDR3 has 12 amino acids. The germline V gene encodes CDR1 SGHTA and CDR2 FQGNSA. Trimming removed 5 bases from V and 8 bases from J, with 12 bases in between. The CDR3 bases are TGTGCCAGCAGCCCCGACAGAATCGAAGCTTTCTTT. It specifies CASSPDRIEAFF.

The chain uses TRBV15 and TRBJ1-3, with TRBD1 matching 9 bases. Germline CDR1 is LNHNV and CDR2 is YYDKDF (reference sequence). The V segment lost 5 bases and the J segment 0 bases; nucleotides outside the gene matches: 8. The CDR3 is 17 amino acids. The CDR3 region has the DNA TGTGCCACCAGCCTCCGGGACAGGGCGTTCTCTGGAAACACCATATATTTT. Translated, it gives CATSLRDRAFSGNTIYF. Drawing the rest from reference TRBV15 and TRBJ1-3, the complete variable domain is DAMVIQNPRYQVTQFGKPVTLSCSQTLNHNVMYWYQQKSSQAPKLLFHYYDKDFNNEADTPDNFQSRRPNTSFCFLDIRSPGLGDTAMYLCATSLRDRAFSGNTIYFGEGSWLTVV.

The chain uses TRBV19 and TRBJ1-6, with 8 nucleotides matching TRBD1. Germline trimming cut 4 bases from V and 10 bases from J; bases unmatched to any gene: 6. The germline V gene encodes CDR1 LNHDA and CDR2 SQIVND (reference sequence). The CDR3 consists of 14 residues. The CDR3 coding sequence is TGTGCCAGTAGTAGCGGACAGGGATACTCACCCCTCCACTTT. Its translation: CASSSGQGYSPLHF.

CDR3 nucleotides: TGTGCCAGCAGTGAAGCGACCGGACAGGGCTACGAAAAACTGTTTTTT. Encoded protein: CASSEATGQGYEKLFF. The rearrangement links TRBV6-1 to TRBJ1-4, with TRBD1 matching 8 bases. Germline V gives CDR1 MNHNS, CDR2 SASEGT. V was pared by 0 bases and J by 8 bases, with 8 bases of the junction left unmatched. This CDR3 comprises 16 residues.

The V call is TRBV7-8, the J call TRBJ2-1; weak D call: TRBD2 (7 bases). Germline V lookup: CDR1 SGHVS, CDR2 FQNEAQ. Trimming removed 5 bases from V and 4 bases from J, with 18 bases in between. The CDR3 is 16 amino acids. The CDR3 nucleotides read TGTGCCAGCAGCGCCTGGGGCGGGGGCATTTACAATGAGCAGTTCTTC. It encodes CASSAWGGGIYNEQFF.

The chain joins TRBV6-1 to TRBJ2-2; no clear D. The V and J ends lost 4 bases and 0 bases respectively, with 12 bases between them. Germline loops: CDR1 MNHNS, CDR2 SASEGT. The CDR3 covers 16 residues. The CDR3 DNA sequence: TGTGCCAGCAGTGTTCAGGCCCTTTCGAACACCGGGGAGCTGTTTTTT. This codes for CASSVQALSNTGELFF.

The V call is TRBV7-8, the J call TRBJ2-3; 16 nucleotides agree with TRBD2. The V gene's germline CDR1 is SGHVS and CDR2 FQNEAQ. V gave up 4 bases and J gave up 0 bases; unmatched junction bases: 10. CDR3 length: 20 residues. CDR3 DNA: TGTGCCAGCAGCTCACGACCCGGGACTAGCGGGGGGGCTAGCACAGATACGCAGTATTTT. Its protein product is CASSSRPGTSGGASTDTQYF.

Concerning this clone: The junction shows a germline mismatch at one end, possibly a read error. The CDR3 is CVSSPGLDNEQFF. The DNA of the CDR3 is TGTGTCAGCTCACCGGGACTGGACAATGAGCAGTTCTTC. This chain links TRBV18 with TRBJ2-1; D is possibly TRBD2 (6 bases). This CDR3 has 13 residues. The germline V gene has CDR1 KGHSH and CDR2 LQKENI.

This sequence joins TRBV9 and TRBJ1-2; TRBD1 is a possible D gene (5 bases). The CDR3 contains 14 residues. V lost 0 bases and J 2 bases, leaving 8 bases between the germline ends. CDR1 is SGDLS and CDR2 is YYNGEE in the germline V gene. In nucleotides, the CDR3 is TGTGCCAGCAGCGTAGGGGGCGCCAACTATGGCTACACCTTC. It specifies CASSVGGANYGYTF.

The CDR3 spells CASSQRDTYTEAFF. The CDR3 bases are TGTGCCAGCAGTCAAAGGGACACCTACACTGAAGCTTTCTTT. V gene TRBV6-5 combines with J gene TRBJ1-1, with D tentatively TRBD1 (6 bases). The CDR3 extends over 14 amino acids. Trimming cost V 5 bases and J 3 bases, with 13 bases left between them. Germline assignment: CDR1 MNHEY and CDR2 SVGAGI.

The chain links TRBV7-2 to TRBJ2-7, with 12 bases aligning to TRBD2. The germline CDR1 and CDR2 sequences are SGHTA and FQGNSA. The CDR3 covers 16 residues. V lost 3 bases and J lost 1; bases outside the gene matches: 4. DNA for the CDR3: TGTGCCAGCAGCTTTAAGACTAGCGGGGGTTCCTACGAGCAGTACTTC. This encodes CASSFKTSGGSYEQYF.

This sequence joins TRBV6-5 and TRBJ1-1, with D hard to call. CDR1 is MNHEY, CDR2 SVGAGI, per germline. This CDR3 is built from 15 residues. V dropped 0 bases and J dropped 3 bases, with 11 bases sitting between them. This chain's CDR3 is CASSYSTPGYTEAFF. CDR3 nucleotide sequence: TGTGCCAGCAGTTACTCGACCCCAGGTTACACTGAAGCTTTCTTT.

This chain links TRBV20-1 with TRBJ2-3, with D possibly being TRBD1 (6 bases). The V gene lost 0 bases and the J gene lost 11 bases, with 9 bases spanning the gap. CDR1 and CDR2 (germline): DFQATT, SNEGSKA (reference sequence). The CDR3 covers 11 residues. The CDR3 reads CSARDGGLQYF. Here the CDR3 DNA reads TGCAGTGCTAGAGATGGGGGCCTGCAGTATTTT.

The table lists this clone with a few counts. The gene calls are TRBV6-2 or TRBV6-3 and TRBJ2-1; TRBD2 matches at 7 bases. The CDR3 totals 16 residues. V dropped 0 bases and J dropped 1; count of bases not matched to a gene: 3. CDR1 is MNHEY and CDR2 is SVGEGT in the germline V gene. The CDR3: CASSYSGLPSYNEQFF. The CDR3 coding sequence is TGTGCCAGCAGTTACTCGGGACTACCATCCTACAATGAGCAGTTCTTC.

This clone was detected only a few times. The J gene is TRBJ1-6, the V gene TRBV25-1; 9 bases are shared with TRBD1. The CDR3 covers 15 residues. The V and J ends lost 1 base and 11 bases, in that order; junction bases with no gene match: 6. CDR1 MGHDK and CDR2 SYGVNS come from the germline V gene. CDR3 sequence: CASSESRTGVPPLHF. In DNA form, the CDR3 reads TGTGCCAGCAGTGAATCCAGGACAGGGGTGCCACCCCTCCACTTT.

This chain joins TRBV14 and TRBJ2-2; 8 nucleotides match TRBD1. From germline, CDR1 is SGHDN and CDR2 FVKESK. The CDR3 sequence is 15 residues long. Losses at the gene ends were 7 bases for V and 7 bases for J; bases not matched to a gene: 11. The CDR3 region is CASTGATGAVGELFF. The CDR3 bases are TGTGCCAGCACCGGAGCGACAGGGGCGGTCGGGGAGCTGTTTTTT.

This clone showed up just once. The CDR3 nucleotides read TGTGCCAGCACCCTGGGGGGGGCTGAGAACTATGGCTACACCTTC. Translated: CASTLGGAENYGYTF. V usage is TRBV21-1 and J usage is TRBJ1-2. TRBV21-1 is a listed pseudogene. There are 15 residues in the CDR3.

This chain joins TRBV9 and TRBJ2-7; D is undetermined. CDR3 length: 13 amino acids. Germline lookup yields CDR1 SGDLS and CDR2 YYNGEE. V lost 4 bases, J lost 2 bases, and 10 bases lay in between. The CDR3 sequence: CASSRDWAYEQYF. In nucleotides, the CDR3 is TGTGCCAGCAGCCGAGACTGGGCCTACGAGCAGTACTTC.